What follows describes a single TCR beta chain. No cognate antigen has been identified for it. No base quality information exists; no much larger clone differs at one position. Donors were healthy HIV-negative adults with no recently reported acute infections or vaccinations. Only Caucasian adults living in Nashville, Tennessee, USA were represented among the donors. Magnetic negative selection was used to enrich CD4+ T cells, after which naive cells were positively selected on CD45RA and the negative fraction became the memory subset. After blood collection by leukapheresis, PBMCs were isolated using Ficoll-Histopaque density gradient centrifugation and then cryopreserved in the vapor phase of liquid nitrogen. Analytical flow cytometry was used to check the purity and quantity of each magnetically sorted T cell population. Genomic DNA was isolated from each sorted fraction and quantified by UV absorbance on a Nanodrop 2000c.

The data stem from a study of shared clonotypes between healthy human individuals (TCRdb year 2020). Regarding the research as a whole: Three men and two women, aged 18 to 49 years, made up the cohort. For each donor, CD4 naive and CD4 memory were each given three plates, CD8 naive was given two plates, and CD8 memory was given one plate. The study deeply sequenced blood TCR repertoires of roughly five healthy adults to estimate repertoire size and the extent of clonotype sharing between individuals. To increase sequencing depth and limit assay-specific biases, different laboratories used diverse techniques to prepare libraries and sequence TCR repertoires. Leukapheresis yielded between about 0.94 and 9.5 billion PBMCs per donor.

TCR CDR3 regions were amplified from genomic DNA by multiplex PCR using the deep immunoSEQ assay. Extracted genomic DNA from each cell subset was distributed evenly across all wells of several immunoSEQ 96-well plates, and each plate was treated as a replicate. For sorted subsets, 200 to 250 ng genomic DNA, equal to 30,000 or so T cell genomes, was loaded into each replicate PCR. Purified libraries were quantified with a Qubit 3.0 fluorometer, sized on a Bioanalyzer 2100, and re-quantified with the KAPA Library Quantification kit. Every immunoSEQ 96-well plate was sequenced on a separate single-read 150-cycle Illumina NextSeq 550 flow cell. Under the source paper's analysis protocol: Because the immunoSEQ output included only junctional sequences and no quality scores, the filtering could not be the same as the filtering used for full-length reads. To assign V/J genes and CDR3, sequences were annotated against IMGT germline references using PyIR, a Python wrapper for IgBLAST v1.9. Reads were filtered out if the reads had weak V/J assignments (E-value above 1e-6), no CDR3, stop codons, out-of-frame junctions, or ambiguous translated residues. V3J clonotypes were defined as sequences sharing the same inferred V gene, J gene, and CDR3 amino acid sequence. Percentage overlap between repertoires was calculated by dividing the number of shared unique clonotypes by the size of the smaller repertoire. Richness of each repertoire was evaluated using RTK rarefaction, the Chao1 estimator, and Recon v2.1 estimates of unobserved clonotypes. OLGA was used to compute generation probabilities for all TCRbeta clonotypes that the gDNA method yielded from a few donors. TCRdb mirrors the immuneACCESS table, restricted to in-frame sequences. Some clones are absent from its copies; in checked studies, under half trace to an unresolved V gene, and the reason for the others is unknown. V and J calls and clone size are those listed in that table; D and trimming were worked out from the DNA. The sample table records 500,000 to 550,000 clones; 95% to 96% of these occur just once. The top ten clonotypes cover around 0.066% of the sample.

From a lookup of the germline V gene, CDR1 and CDR2 are SGHTA and FQGNSA. Unmatched junction bases come to 10, with V trimmed by 4 bases and J by 6 bases. The CDR3 has 16 amino acids, counting the end cysteine and phenylalanine. Here the CDR3 DNA is all that survives: 48 bases in frame from base 1. Findings and caveats that apply to the study as a whole: Because the study included a small number of donors, the genetic and exposure-history diversity represented was limited. When several donors were compared, the shared fraction of clonotypes was around 4.6% for naive CD4, around 3.6% for naive CD8, 2.3% for memory CD4, and around 0.4% for memory CD8. Incomplete sequencing was indicated by rarefaction of sorted-subset datasets, despite the large sequencing depth. Clonotypes shared by all four sorted-subset donors showed higher generation probabilities than non-shared clonotypes. Based on pairwise subsampling, the degree of clonotype sharing among donors was expected to be affected by sequencing depth. Only blood was sampled, and tissue TCR repertoires likely differ from those in blood. Naive subsets generally had larger estimated clonotype richness than memory subsets did.

The rearrangement combines TRBV7-2 with TRBJ2-7, with TRBD2 matching 12 junction bases. The sequenced sample was naive CD4+ T cells sorted from blood. This specimen's cell subset or site label, interpreted: CD45RA+ positively selected. This sequence originates from a woman in her 30s in good health. The DNA sequence reads TGTGCCAGCAGCTCAAGGACTAGCGGGACTCGCTCCGAGCAGTACTTC. The resulting protein is CASSSRTSGTRSEQYF. The variable domain in full, with residues beyond the CDR3 obtained from the reference TRBV7-2 and TRBJ2-7 genes, is GAGVSQSPSNKVTEKGKDVELRCDPISGHTALYWYRQSLGQGLEFLIYFQGNSAPDKSGLPSDRFSAERTGGSVSTLTIQRTQQEDSAVYLCASSSRTSGTRSEQYFGPGTRLTVT.